The present entry profiles one TCR beta chain with its context. The antigen this receptor binds is unknown. It has no much larger one-base neighbor in the sample; base qualities were not kept. CDR1 and CDR2, looked up from the germline V gene, are ENHRY and SYGVKD. V lost 8 bases and J lost 5 bases; the stretch between them is 13 bases long. The CDR3 covers 13 residues, taking in both the cysteine and the phenylalanine. The CDR3 DNA has 39 bases and is translated from base 1. This sample was included in a study of identical twins (dated by TCRdb to about 2016). With regard to the full study: To test whether fetal clonotypes persist, the study used deep sequencing on TCR alpha and beta repertoires from monozygotic twins, unrelated adults of various ages, and cord blood. Replicate twin experiments were performed at different times using different library preparation protocols to rule out contamination.

Library method: 5' RACE. Sequencing was carried out with an Illumina HiSeq 2000. Template switching added a universal primer binding site, and the final cDNA carried a unique molecular identifier that allowed TCR cDNA molecules to be counted accurately. Specific primers in the conserved constant-segment region were used to synthesize first-strand cDNA for TCR alpha and beta chains. Each cDNA library was double barcoded, with a SMART-Mk sample barcode plus Illumina barcodes, to control for contamination. TruSeq adapter sequences along with Illumina sample barcodes were introduced in two successive PCR steps. The Illumina HiSeq platform was used with custom primers to sequence TCR alpha and beta cDNA libraries. The paper's processing steps were these. MiGEC was used to process raw reads and extract unique molecular identifiers, and MiXCR was used to find CDR3 positions. For each individual, recombination models were inferred using an EM algorithm with the repgenHMM and IGoR tools. Shared clonotypes were analyzed with the tcR package in R, and sharing was normalized by the product of cloneset sizes. To study raw recombination free of thymic and clonal selection effects, out-of-frame nonproductive sequences were analyzed. Using fastp trimming at Q25 and MiXCR clonotype assembly, TCRdb reanalyzed the public sequencing data and kept in-frame beta chains. Rows with a matching CDR3 protein are joined into one entry that keeps the most common DNA and genes. TCRdb assigned the V and J calls; the authors' analysis was not used. The sample yields some 440,000 distinct CDR3 sequences; approximately 24% were counted once. The ten largest clones add up to 2.9% of the sample.

Only healthy Caucasian donors were included. Three pairs of female monozygotic twins, all aged roughly 18 to 29 years, made up the twin cohort. Positive isolation kits from Invitrogen were used to isolate CD4+ and CD8+ T cell populations. What the work shows at the level of the full study, not this receptor alone: Because the same donors could not be followed over many years, conclusions were based on cross-sectional statistical analysis. A weaker excess of twin sharing was found in beta out-of-frame sequences because the signal-to-noise ratio was lowered by fewer shared sequences. Recombination models systematically underestimated out-of-frame TCR alpha sharing in monozygotic twins but agreed with sharing between unrelated individuals. Invariant T cells such as MAIT and iNKT could partly confound zero-insertion analyses, though diverse VJ usage argued against this for most clonotypes. Abundant cord blood beta clonotypes carried fewer insertions; young adult naive repertoires showed a weaker similar trend, while memory repertoires showed none. Compared with coincidental sharing between unrelated individuals, out-of-frame TCR alpha sequences shared between twins showed an excess of sequences with low generation probability.

This sample also belongs to another study, concerning T cells expressing NK-cell markers. The second study reports: In sorted CD3+CD56+NKG2C+, CD3+CD56+NKG2C- and CD3+CD56-NKG2C+ T-cell subsets from 7 or 8 donors, TCR beta-chain repertoires were profiled. Among the eight sequenced donors, seven were HCMV-seropositive and one was HCMV-seronegative. In several experiments an anti-gammadeltaTCR antibody was added to restrict sorting to alphabetaTCR-expressing T cells. In roughly six donors, the dominant CD3+CD56+NKG2C+ clonotypes were among the top 10 CD8+ clonotypes and accounted for roughly 1.0-7.0% of CD8+ T cells. Those dominant clonotypes were again the most abundant among CD3+CD56-NKG2C+ cells in a handful of donors, at about 25-60.1%. Whether the expanded NKG2C-expressing T cell clones were specific for HCMV antigens remained unclear. The study sequenced eight donors, all healthy volunteers chosen at random: three men and five women. A commercial ELISA kit detecting HCMV-specific IgG in serum was used to determine HCMV serostatus. MIGEC handled demultiplexing of the reads and grouping by UMI, while MiTCR was used to assemble and quantify clonotypes. To exclude erroneous sequences, only TCR cDNA sequences supported by at least two reads were retained. The tcR package was used for downstream repertoire analysis, and clonotypes were matched between fractions using CDR3 nucleotide sequence together with V segment. VDJmatch was used to annotate antigen specificity against VDJdb, with one amino acid substitution in CDR3 allowed.

The sequencing sample was made of CD4+ T cells sorted from blood. The chain is assembled from TRBV10-3 and TRBJ1-5, with a weak D call of TRBD1 (6 bases match). The sequence derives from a woman under 30 in good health. In nucleotides, the sequence is TGTGCCATCTCAGCAGGGGACGATCAGCCCCAGCATTTT. This translates into CAISAGDDQPQHF.